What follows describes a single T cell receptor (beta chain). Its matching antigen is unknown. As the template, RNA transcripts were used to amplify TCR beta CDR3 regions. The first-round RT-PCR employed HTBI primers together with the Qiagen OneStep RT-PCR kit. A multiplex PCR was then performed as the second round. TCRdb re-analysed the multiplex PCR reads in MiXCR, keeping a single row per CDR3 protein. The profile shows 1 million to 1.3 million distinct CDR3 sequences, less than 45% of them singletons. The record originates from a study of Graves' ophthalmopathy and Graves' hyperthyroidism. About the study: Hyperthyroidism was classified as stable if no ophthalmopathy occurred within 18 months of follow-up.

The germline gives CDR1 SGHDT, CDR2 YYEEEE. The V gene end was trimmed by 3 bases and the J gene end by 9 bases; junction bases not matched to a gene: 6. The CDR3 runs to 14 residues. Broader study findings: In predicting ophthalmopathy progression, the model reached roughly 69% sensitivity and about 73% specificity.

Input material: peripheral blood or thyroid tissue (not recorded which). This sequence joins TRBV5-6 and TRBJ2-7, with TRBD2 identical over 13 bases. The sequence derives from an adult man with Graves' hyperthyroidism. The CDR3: CASSSGLAGTGQYF. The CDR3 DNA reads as TGTGCCAGCAGCTCGGGACTAGCGGGAACAGGGCAGTACTTC. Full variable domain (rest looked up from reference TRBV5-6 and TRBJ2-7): DAGVTQSPTHLIKTRGQQVTLRCSPKSGHDTVSWYQQALGQGPQFIFQYYEEEERQRGNFPDRFSGHQFPNYSSELNVNALLLGDSALYLCASSSGLAGTGQYFGPGTRLTVT.